Listed below are T cell receptor beta chains from one sample, sequenced in a study of CD8+CD57+ T cells in acquired aplastic anemia. TCRdb reprocessed the reads with MiXCR, giving one entry per CDR3 protein. The sample lists roughly 58,000 distinct CDR3 sequences, around 50% occurring once. Sample: sorted CD4+, CD8+, or CD8+CD57+ T cells (not recorded which) from PBMCs. These receptor sequences come from a human donor in good health, serving as a control. Each CDR3 is given with its conserved first and last residue. The order of the fields is J gene, clone size, V gene, D gene, CDR3 DNA, CDR3 protein. D genes are given only for firm matches. Where a row states a size, it is once, few, many or the class of an expanded clone; other rows omit it.

>TRBJ2-3|medium-sized|TRBV19|-
TGTGCCAGTAGTAGGCGGGGAACAGATACGCAGTATTTT
CASSRRGTDTQYF
>TRBJ1-2|-|TRBV6-2/TRBV6-3|-
TGTGCCAGCAGGGACTATGGCTACACCTTC
CASRDYGYTF
>TRBJ2-7|few|TRBV4-3|-
TGCGCCAGCAGCTTTGGCAGGGTTAGCGAGCAGTACTTC
CASSFGRVSEQYF
>TRBJ2-7|-|TRBV2|-
TGTGCCAGCAGAGGAGATCGGGGCGAGCAGTACTTC
CASRGDRGEQYF
>TRBJ2-3|-|TRBV11-2|TRBD2
TGTGCCAGCAGCCGAATAGCGGGAGCGGGGACAGATACGCAGTATTTT
CASSRIAGAGTDTQYF
>TRBJ1-4|-|TRBV25-1|-
TGTGCCAGCCCAGGACAGATTGCCTTGACAACTAATGAAAAACTGTTTTTT
CASPGQIALTTNEKLFF
>TRBJ1-1|-|TRBV15|-
TGTGCCACCAGCAGATCAAATGGGGGGACTGAAGCTTTCTTT
CATSRSNGGTEAFF
>TRBJ1-2|many|TRBV6-2/TRBV6-3|-
TGTGCCAGCAGTAATTGGCCGACAGGCCCCTATGGCTACACCTTC
CASSNWPTGPYGYTF
>TRBJ1-2|-|TRBV10-3|-
TGTGCCATAAGTCTGAGCTATGGCTACACCTTC
CAISLSYGYTF
>TRBJ1-2|-|TRBV20-1|-
TGCAGTGCTAAAGGGGTCAATGGCTACACCTTC
CSAKGVNGYTF
>TRBJ1-2|-|TRBV7-8|-
TGTGCCAGCAGCCAGCCCGACGGGGGCTACACCTTC
CASSQPDGGYTF
>TRBJ1-3|many|TRBV24-1|-
TGTGCCACCAGTGACGGCAGGTCCTCTGGAAACACCATATATTTT
CATSDGRSSGNTIYF
>TRBJ2-7|-|TRBV11-3|-
TGTGCCAGCAGCTTAGAGGGGCAGCTTTCCTACGAGCAGTACTTC
CASSLEGQLSYEQYF
>TRBJ2-1|medium-sized|TRBV15|-
TGTGCCACCAGCGGCATAGCGTACAATGAGCAGTTCTTC
CATSGIAYNEQFF
>TRBJ2-3|-|TRBV2|-
TGTGCCAGCCTCCCCGGCTGGTCGGGGCGGGATACGCAGTATTTT
CASLPGWSGRDTQYF
>TRBJ2-1|-|TRBV20-1|TRBD2
TGCAGTGCTAGAGCTCTAGCGGGGGGGGAGATCAATGAGCAGTTCTTC
CSARALAGGEINEQFF
>TRBJ2-1|-|TRBV28|-
TGTGCCAGCCGGCCCTCCTACAATGAGCAGTTCTTC
CASRPSYNEQFF
>TRBJ1-6|-|TRBV2|-
TGTGCCAGCAGTGAGAGGGGGACCGGGACACCCCTCCACTTT
CASSERGTGTPLHF
>TRBJ2-7|-|TRBV2|TRBD1
TGTGCCAGCAGCCGGGACAGGGAGGGGTACGAGCAGTACTTC
CASSRDREGYEQYF
>TRBJ1-1|few|TRBV20-1|-
TGCAGTGCATCCGGGCCCCTGGGAACTGAAGCTTTCTTT
CSASGPLGTEAFF
>TRBJ2-5|-|TRBV20-1|-
TGCAGTGCTAGAGTGACTGAAGAGACCCAGTACTTC
CSARVTEETQYF
>TRBJ2-3|few|TRBV11-2|-
TGTGCCAGCAGCTCCACGCCTCGGAGAACAGGTACGCAGTATTTT
CASSSTPRRTGTQYF
>TRBJ1-1|-|TRBV15|-
TGTGCCACCAGCAGCCGTGAGACGGGAAACACTGAAGCTTTCTTT
CATSSRETGNTEAFF
>TRBJ1-6|once|TRBV19|TRBD1
TGTGCCAGTAGTATGGGACAGGGGCAATCACCCCTCCACTTT
CASSMGQGQSPLHF